The entry below describes one T cell receptor beta chain. The data were taken from a study of blood T cell repertoires in COVID-19. CDR3 length equals 15 residues. Unmatched junction bases numbered 5, after V lost 2 bases and J lost 7 bases. Germline lookup yields CDR1 MNHEY and CDR2 SVGAGI. Method: immunoSEQ multiplex PCR; TCRdb's copy keeps in-frame clones and lacks some. The sample records some 220,000 clones, around 81% being singletons. The sample comprised peripheral blood. This rearrangement joins TRBV6-5 to TRBJ1-5, with TRBD1 matching 10 bases. The receptor comes from a woman between 65 and 79 years old with acute or convalescent COVID-19. DNA of the CDR3: TGTGCCAGCAGTTACGGGGGACAGGGGAACCAGCCCCAGCATTTT. It yields the protein CASSYGGQGNQPQHF.